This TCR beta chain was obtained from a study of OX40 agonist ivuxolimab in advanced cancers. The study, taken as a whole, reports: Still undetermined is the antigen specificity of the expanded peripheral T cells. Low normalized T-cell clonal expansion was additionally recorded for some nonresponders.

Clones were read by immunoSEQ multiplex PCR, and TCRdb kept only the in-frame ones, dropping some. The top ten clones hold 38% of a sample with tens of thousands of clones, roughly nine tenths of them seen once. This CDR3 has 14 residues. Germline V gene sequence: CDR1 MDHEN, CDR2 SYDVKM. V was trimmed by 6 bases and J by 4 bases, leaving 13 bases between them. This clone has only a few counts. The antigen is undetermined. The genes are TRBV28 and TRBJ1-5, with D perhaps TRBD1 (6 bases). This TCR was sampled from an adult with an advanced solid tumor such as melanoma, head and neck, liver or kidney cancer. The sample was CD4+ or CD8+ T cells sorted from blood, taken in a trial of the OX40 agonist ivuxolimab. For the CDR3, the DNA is TGTGCCAGCAGGACGCAGGGGAGGAATCAGCCCCAGCATTTT. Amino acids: CASRTQGRNQPQHF.